A selection of T cell receptor beta chains follows, all from one sample in a study of beta chain features in type 1 diabetes. The protocol was immunoSEQ multiplex PCR, while the TCRdb copy is restricted to in-frame clones and leaves out a portion. The table records 140,000 or so clones, 10% of them present only once. Sequenced: naive CD4+ T cells from blood. The receptor set was obtained from a man aged 18-30 years in good health. Each CDR3 is given with its conserved first and last residue. The order of the fields is D gene, J gene, V gene, clone size, CDR3 DNA, CDR3 protein. The D gene is left open where the match is weak. Some rows have no size entry. The others give once, few or many, or a class for an expanded clone.

d_call: TRBD2
j_call: TRBJ2-7
v_call: TRBV27
clone_size: few
cdr3_nt: TGTGCCAGCAGTTGGACTAGCGGGGACTTCTACGAGCAGTACTTC
cdr3_aa: CASSWTSGDFYEQYF

d_call: NA
j_call: TRBJ1-5
v_call: TRBV28
clone_size: few
cdr3_nt: TGTGCCAGTTCAGAAAATCAGCCCCAGCATTTT
cdr3_aa: CASSENQPQHF

d_call: TRBD2
j_call: TRBJ2-7
v_call: TRBV25-1
clone_size: NA
cdr3_nt: TGTGCCAGCAGCCGCGGGGGAAGCTCCTACGAGCAGTACTTC
cdr3_aa: CASSRGGSSYEQYF

d_call: NA
j_call: TRBJ2-1
v_call: TRBV7-2
clone_size: NA
cdr3_nt: TGTGCCAGCAGCTTAGCGCAGCGGACCTCCTACAATGAGCAGTTCTTC
cdr3_aa: CASSLAQRTSYNEQFF

d_call: TRBD1
j_call: TRBJ1-4
v_call: TRBV7-9
clone_size: NA
cdr3_nt: TGTGCCAGCAGCTTAGTAAGGGACAGAACATTTGCAACTAATGAAAAACTGTTTTTT
cdr3_aa: CASSLVRDRTFATNEKLFF

d_call: NA
j_call: TRBJ2-7
v_call: TRBV27
clone_size: NA
cdr3_nt: TGTGCCAGCAGTTTAGGAGGGTTCCTCTTCTACGAGCAGTACTTC
cdr3_aa: CASSLGGFLFYEQYF

d_call: TRBD2
j_call: TRBJ2-5
v_call: TRBV18
clone_size: NA
cdr3_nt: TGTGCCAGCTCACCCGGACTAGCGGGGAAGGAGACCCAGTACTTC
cdr3_aa: CASSPGLAGKETQYF

d_call: TRBD2
j_call: TRBJ2-1
v_call: TRBV7-9
clone_size: many
cdr3_nt: TGTGCCAGCAGCTTAGGGGGACTAGCCTACAATGAGCAGTTCTTC
cdr3_aa: CASSLGGLAYNEQFF

d_call: TRBD2
j_call: TRBJ2-2
v_call: TRBV7-9
clone_size: few
cdr3_nt: TGTGCCATCGGGACTAGAACGAACACCGGGGAGCTGTTTTTT
cdr3_aa: CAIGTRTNTGELFF

d_call: TRBD1
j_call: TRBJ2-2
v_call: TRBV2
clone_size: NA
cdr3_nt: TGTGCCAGCAGGGGGGACAGTCGGAACACCGGGGAGCTGTTTTTT
cdr3_aa: CASRGDSRNTGELFF

d_call: TRBD1
j_call: TRBJ2-7
v_call: TRBV5-1
clone_size: NA
cdr3_nt: TGCGCCAGCAGCTTGGGGGGACAGGAGAATTCCTACGAGCAGTACTTC
cdr3_aa: CASSLGGQENSYEQYF

d_call: TRBD1
j_call: TRBJ1-5
v_call: TRBV25-1
clone_size: few
cdr3_nt: TGTGCCAGCAGTGAAAAAAACCGGGACAGGGCAAATCAGCCCCAGCATTTT
cdr3_aa: CASSEKNRDRANQPQHF

d_call: NA
j_call: TRBJ2-7
v_call: TRBV12-5
clone_size: few
cdr3_nt: TGTGCTAGTGCCCAGGGCCTCTCCTACGAGCAGTACTTC
cdr3_aa: CASAQGLSYEQYF

d_call: NA
j_call: TRBJ2-3
v_call: TRBV7-6
clone_size: NA
cdr3_nt: TGTGCCAGCAATTTTGGGGGCCAGGCAGATACGCAGTATTTT
cdr3_aa: CASNFGGQADTQYF

d_call: NA
j_call: TRBJ1-1
v_call: TRBV29-1
clone_size: many
cdr3_nt: TGCAGCGTTTGGGGGACTGCCAGGAAGGCTTTCTTT
cdr3_aa: CSVWGTARKAFF

d_call: TRBD1
j_call: TRBJ2-2
v_call: TRBV4-2
clone_size: few
cdr3_nt: TGTGCCAGCAGCGCCGGGACAGCCCAAAACACCGGGGAGCTGTTTTTT
cdr3_aa: CASSAGTAQNTGELFF

d_call: TRBD1
j_call: TRBJ1-2
v_call: TRBV7-9
clone_size: few
cdr3_nt: TGTGCCAGCAGCGGGACAGGGGGAGGTGGCTACACCTTC
cdr3_aa: CASSGTGGGGYTF

d_call: TRBD1
j_call: TRBJ1-4
v_call: TRBV19
clone_size: NA
cdr3_nt: TGTGCCAGTAGTCGGGACAGGAGGGTTAATGAAAAACTGTTTTTT
cdr3_aa: CASSRDRRVNEKLFF

d_call: NA
j_call: TRBJ2-2
v_call: TRBV5-6
clone_size: NA
cdr3_nt: TGTGCCAGCAGCTTAGGTCAGGTTAACACCGGGGAGCTGTTTTTT
cdr3_aa: CASSLGQVNTGELFF

d_call: NA
j_call: TRBJ2-3
v_call: TRBV30
clone_size: NA
cdr3_nt: TGTGCCTGGGAATCCGGGGATACGCAGTATTTT
cdr3_aa: CAWESGDTQYF

d_call: TRBD1
j_call: TRBJ1-2
v_call: TRBV28
clone_size: NA
cdr3_nt: TGTGCCAGCAGCCCCGGGACAGAGTATGGCTACACCTTC
cdr3_aa: CASSPGTEYGYTF

d_call: TRBD2
j_call: TRBJ2-3
v_call: TRBV4-2
clone_size: few
cdr3_nt: TGTGCCAGCAGCCAAGATCTAGCGGGGGGTTCATACACAGATACGCAGTATTTT
cdr3_aa: CASSQDLAGGSYTDTQYF